This TCR beta chain was captured in a study of regulatory T cells in long-lasting Graves disease. Notes on the study in general: The work looked only at peripheral blood and did not look at thyroid tissue.

Notes on this clonotype: The antigen is unknown.

The CDR3 extends over 13 amino acids. V lost 8 bases to trimming and J lost 3 bases, with 14 bases between them. Both iRepertoire HTBI primers and Arm-PCR of CDR3 regions were used to build the TCR beta libraries. One entry per CDR3 protein results from TCRdb running MiXCR on the multiplex PCR reads. The sample consists of over 350,000 distinct CDR3 sequences, 15% of them appearing once. Time point noted: newly diagnosed GD, antithyroid drugs for less than 3 months. TCR sequences were obtained from RNA taken from PBMCs. These data were also filed under a second study, of T cells in Graves' hyperthyroidism and ophthalmopathy. That paper notes: Blood samples included most of the expanded thyroid clonotypes exceeding 0.001.

The sample consisted of peripheral blood mononuclear cells (PBMCs), taken at new diagnosis, from a patient treated with antithyroid drugs. This receptor was identified in a woman in her forties with Graves disease. The chain carries TRBV12-3 or TRBV12-4 and TRBJ2-7, with a possible D match to TRBD2 (7 bases). The CDR3 DNA is TGTGCCAGCGGGGGGGCGCTAATCTACGAGCAGTACTTC. It encodes CASGGALIYEQYF.